These T cell receptor beta chains were read from a single sample in a study of T cell responses to AZD1222 COVID-19 vaccine. Assay: immunoSEQ multiplex PCR; the TCRdb copy retains only in-frame clones and omits some. The top ten clones hold around 4.9% of a sample with around 140,000 clones, 80% to 90% of them seen once. The material sequenced was peripheral blood, taken on day 0 of AZD1222 vaccination. These receptors were collected from an adult in good health. Both conserved end residues are part of each CDR3.

>TRBV5-4
CASSLTGGDGNQPQHF
>TRBV4-1
CASARLPAAQETQYF
>TRBV7-2
CASSLESGDTIYF
>TRBV7-9
CASSAGSSGNTIYF
>TRBV28
CASSPGQRPLTGELFF
>TRBV9
CASSGGTSFYEQYF
>TRBV5-1
CASSRRQISYNEQFF
>TRBV5-4
CASSSRARQGETQYF
>TRBV7-2
CASSLIGTGYKNEQFF
>TRBV6-5
CASSLSGTAYYEQYF
>TRBV24-1
CATGPSRLGGRKPNEQFF
>TRBV11-3
CASSWGLAASYEQYF
>TRBV10-3
CAISEAPTGQPQHF
>TRBV10-1
CATQNVALLHGYTF
>TRBV28
CASSLGGINRGNEQFF
>TRBV9
CASSLGTGGQNYGYTF
>TRBV5-5
CASSLLAGALHEQFF
>TRBV5-1
CASSSGGDGEQYF
>TRBV6-5
CASREGQGVSYEQYF
>TRBV5-4
CASSFGTAEAFF
>TRBV6-5
CASSYWSTDSPLHF
>TRBV5-1
CASSLRQGGNTEAFF
>TRBV6-2/TRBV6-3
CASSTGTDPLNQPQHF
>TRBV10-3
CAISGAGGLRNEQFF
>TRBV28
CASSFSGANKNIQYF
>TRBV4-2
CASSPLGTLGYEQYF
>TRBV29-1
CSVLVRVRDEQYF
>TRBV5-4
CASSLDGAGSAFF
>TRBV19
CASGRLREKLFF
>TRBV24-1
CATSGGRTSASYEQYF
>TRBV7-9
CASSLGPPPGELFF
>TRBV4-3
CASSPWASGNYEQYF
>TRBV30
CAWSLGTSSRNTGELFF
>TRBV2
CASTALAHEQFF
>TRBV11-3
CASSLVDNGVYF
>TRBV7-2
CASSLGRVGNTIYF
>TRBV4-1
CASSQDAGSNQPQHF
>TRBV19
CASSSDRGTEAFF
>TRBV12-3/TRBV12-4
CASTSTDTQYF
>TRBV5-6
CASSFRGSSYNSPLHF
>TRBV7-8
CATKPGGSRYDEQFF
>TRBV11-3
CASNSARNTEAFF
>TRBV5-1
CASSLGAGELFF
>TRBV19
CAISDGYNSPLHF
>TRBV6-5
CASIVKAGYGYTF
>TRBV11-3
CASSRLAGGISSTRQYF
>TRBV6-5
CASSHRGGRVETQYF
>TRBV5-1
CASSLGHGREKLFF
>TRBV4-1
CASSQQGVGELFF
>TRBV4-1
CASRAGGGYEQYF
>TRBV28
CASSFQTGGSGYTF
>TRBV27
CASRFQPNTEAFF
>TRBV12-3/TRBV12-4
CASSLMAGYTF
>TRBV5-1
CASSPTGGNTEAFF
>TRBV19
CASSTFGGEDVETQYF
>TRBV7-9
CASSIGRGGGQNYGYTF
>TRBV7-3
CASSRQLAGARDEQFF
>TRBV5-4
CASSSATEYNEQFF
>TRBV13
CASSPGLADNEQFF